Sequencing of this TCR beta chain was carried out in a study of human T cells and chemical hapten exposure. Broader study findings: Counts of TCRs above 1 in 1000 frequency stayed unchanged with DPC sensitization.

Comment on this clonotype: What it binds is unknown.

The germline V and J ends were trimmed by 4 bases and 0 bases, with 20 bases remaining between them. From germline, CDR1 is MGHDK and CDR2 SYGVNS. The CDR3 extends over 18 amino acids. TCRdb used MiXCR to reprocess the RACE reads, holding one entry per CDR3 protein. This table holds 80,000 to 95,000 distinct CDR3 sequences, more than 9.5% found once. Time point defined: patch test 2, 6 weeks after DPC sensitization. Specified treatment: therapeutic diphenylcyclopropenone sensitization with weekly scalp DPC. Sequenced here: whole blood, sampled in connection with sensitization to the hapten diphenylcyclopropenone (DPC). The genes are TRBV25-1 and TRBJ2-3; perhaps TRBD2 as D (5 bases). This TCR came from a man aged 40-49 years with alopecia areata. Some clones in this sample may be carry-over from other donors' samples. The CDR3 bases are TGTGCCAGCAGTGGGGGTCGAAGAGCGGCTACTAGCACAGATACGCAGTATTTT. Encoded protein: CASSGGRRAATSTDTQYF. The variable domain in full, with the rest retrieved from reference TRBV25-1 and TRBJ2-3, is EADIYQTPRYLVIGTGKKITLECSQTMGHDKMYWYQQDPGMELHLIHYSYGVNSTEKGDLSSESTVSRIRTEHFPLTLESARPSHTSQYLCASSGGRRAATSTDTQYFGPGTRLTVL.